Each of the 2 T cell receptor beta chains below was sequenced from the same sample in a study of OX40 agonist ivuxolimab in advanced cancers. Method: immunoSEQ multiplex PCR; TCRdb's copy keeps in-frame clones and lacks some. Seen here are fewer than 90,000 clones, nearly 95% observed once, and the top ten hold roughly 6.5%. The sequencing here drew on CD4+ or CD8+ T cells sorted from blood, taken in a trial of the OX40 agonist ivuxolimab. These receptors were taken from an adult with an advanced solid tumor such as melanoma, head and neck, liver or kidney cancer.

This clone was counted once. The chain carries TRBV30 and TRBJ2-7, with D possibly TRBD2 on 6 matching bases. V gave up 3 bases and J gave up 1 base, with 16 bases separating them. This CDR3 contains 15 residues. In germline, CDR1 is GTSNPN, CDR2 SVGIG (reference sequence). The CDR3 here is CAWRPPAGWSYEQYF. Here the CDR3 DNA reads TGTGCCTGGAGACCCCCGGCGGGATGGTCCTACGAGCAGTACTTC.

The V gene is TRBV4-1, the J gene TRBJ2-1, with 16 positions matching TRBD2. From germline, CDR1 is MGHRA and CDR2 YSYEKL. V shed 4 bases and J 8 bases; nucleotides not matched to a gene: 5. This CDR3 region has 16 residues. The CDR3 bases are TGCGCCAGCAGCCCCGGGACTAGCGGGAGGGCCTATGAGCAGTTCTTC. This translates into CASSPGTSGRAYEQFF.